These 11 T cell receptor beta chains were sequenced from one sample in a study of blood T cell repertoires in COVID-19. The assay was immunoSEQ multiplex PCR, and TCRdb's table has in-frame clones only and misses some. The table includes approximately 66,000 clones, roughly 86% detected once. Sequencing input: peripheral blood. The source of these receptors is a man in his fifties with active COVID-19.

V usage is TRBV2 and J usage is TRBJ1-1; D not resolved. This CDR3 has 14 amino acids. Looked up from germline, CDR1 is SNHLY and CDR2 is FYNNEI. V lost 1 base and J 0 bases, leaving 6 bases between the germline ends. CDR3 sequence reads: CASSEVSVNTEAFF. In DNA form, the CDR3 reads TGTGCCAGCAGTGAAGTGTCGGTGAACACTGAAGCTTTCTTT.

The CDR3 nucleotides are TGCGCCAGCAAACGCGGACAGGGAATACACCAAGAGACCCAGTACTTC. Encoded protein: CASKRGQGIHQETQYF. The chain uses TRBV10-2 and TRBJ2-5; 8 nucleotides line up with TRBD1. This CDR3 has 16 amino acids. Trimming at V came to 7 bases and at J to 0 bases, leaving 10 bases not matched to a gene. Germline CDR1 and CDR2: WSHSY and SAAADI.

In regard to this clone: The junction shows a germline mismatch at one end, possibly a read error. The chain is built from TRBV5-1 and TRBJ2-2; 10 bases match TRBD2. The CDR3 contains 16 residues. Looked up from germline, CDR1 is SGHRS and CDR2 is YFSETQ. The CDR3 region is CASRDPGLANTGELFF. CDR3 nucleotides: TGCGCCAGCAGGGACCCGGGACTAGCGAATACCGGGGAGCTGTTTTTT.

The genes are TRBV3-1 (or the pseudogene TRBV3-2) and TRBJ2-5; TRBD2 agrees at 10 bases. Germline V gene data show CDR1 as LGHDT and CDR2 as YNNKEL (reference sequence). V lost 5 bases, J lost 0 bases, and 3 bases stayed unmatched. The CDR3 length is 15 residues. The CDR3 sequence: CASSSTSGNQETQYF. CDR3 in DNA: TGTGCCAGCAGCTCCACTAGCGGGAACCAAGAGACCCAGTACTTC.

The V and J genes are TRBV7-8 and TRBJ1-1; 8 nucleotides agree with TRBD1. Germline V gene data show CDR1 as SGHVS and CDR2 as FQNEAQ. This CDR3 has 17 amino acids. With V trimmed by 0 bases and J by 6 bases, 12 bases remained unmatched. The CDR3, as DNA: TGTGCCAGCAGCTTAGCACAGGACAGGGTGATTCGCGCTGAAGCTTTCTTT. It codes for CASSLAQDRVIRAEAFF.

CDR3 coding DNA: TGTGCCAGCAGTTCGGGAGAAACATGGAACACTGAAGCTTTCTTT. This translates into CASSSGETWNTEAFF. V usage is TRBV27 and J usage is TRBJ1-1; D call uncertain. With 4 bases removed from V and 1 base from J, the gap between germline ends came to 13 bases. This CDR3 has 15 amino acids. Germline CDR1 and CDR2: MNHEY and SMNVEV (reference sequence).

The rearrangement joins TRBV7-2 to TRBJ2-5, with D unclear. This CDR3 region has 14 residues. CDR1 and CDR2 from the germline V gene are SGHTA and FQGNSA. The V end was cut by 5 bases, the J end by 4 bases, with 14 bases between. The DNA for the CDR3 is TGTGCCAGCAGCCAACTTACGCGGAGAGAGACCCAGTACTTC. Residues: CASSQLTRRETQYF.

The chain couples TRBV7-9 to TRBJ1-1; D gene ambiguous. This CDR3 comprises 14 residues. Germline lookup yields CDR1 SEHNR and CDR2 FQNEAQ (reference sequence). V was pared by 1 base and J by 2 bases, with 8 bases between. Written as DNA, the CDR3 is TGTGCCAGCAGCTTAGGTATCACAAACACTGAAGCTTTCTTT. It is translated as CASSLGITNTEAFF.

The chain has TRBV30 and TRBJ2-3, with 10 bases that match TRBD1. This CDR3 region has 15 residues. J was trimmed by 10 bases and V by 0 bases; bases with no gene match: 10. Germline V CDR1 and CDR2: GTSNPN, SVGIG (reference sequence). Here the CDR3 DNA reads TGTGCCTGGAGTGTACCGGGGACAGGGGCTAATGCGCAGTATTTT. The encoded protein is CAWSVPGTGANAQYF.

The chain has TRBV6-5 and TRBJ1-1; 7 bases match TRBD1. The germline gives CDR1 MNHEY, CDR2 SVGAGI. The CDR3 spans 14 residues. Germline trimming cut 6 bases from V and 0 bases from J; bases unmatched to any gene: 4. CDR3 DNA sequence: TGTGCCAGCAGCCAAGGGGGCGTGAACACTGAAGCTTTCTTT. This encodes CASSQGGVNTEAFF.

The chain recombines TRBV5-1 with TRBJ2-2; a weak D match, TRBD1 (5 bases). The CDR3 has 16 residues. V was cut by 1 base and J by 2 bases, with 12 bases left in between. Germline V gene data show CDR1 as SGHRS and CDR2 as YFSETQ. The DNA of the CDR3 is TGCGCCAGCAGCTTGAGGGCAGGGCGAAACACCGGGGAGCTGTTTTTT. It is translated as CASSLRAGRNTGELFF.